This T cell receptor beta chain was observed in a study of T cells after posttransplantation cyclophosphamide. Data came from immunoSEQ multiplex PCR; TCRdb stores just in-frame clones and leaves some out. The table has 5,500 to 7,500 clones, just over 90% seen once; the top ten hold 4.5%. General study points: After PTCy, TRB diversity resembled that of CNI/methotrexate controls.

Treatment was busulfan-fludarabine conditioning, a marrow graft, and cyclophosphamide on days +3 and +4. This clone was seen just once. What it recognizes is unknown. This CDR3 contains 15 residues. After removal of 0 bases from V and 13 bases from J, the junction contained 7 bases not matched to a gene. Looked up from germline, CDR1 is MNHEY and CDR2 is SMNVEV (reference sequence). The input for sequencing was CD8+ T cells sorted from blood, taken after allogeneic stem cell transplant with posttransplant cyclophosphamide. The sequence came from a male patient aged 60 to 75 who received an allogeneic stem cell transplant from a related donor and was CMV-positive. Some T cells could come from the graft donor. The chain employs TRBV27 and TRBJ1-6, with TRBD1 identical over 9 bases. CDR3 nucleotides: TGTGCCAGCAGTTTATCGACAGGGACAGGGTTTCCCCTCCACTTT. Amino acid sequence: CASSLSTGTGFPLHF.